This TCR beta chain is from a study of PD-1 blockade in mismatch repair-deficient tumors. The repertoire was sequenced with immunoSEQ multiplex PCR; TCRdb's copy has only in-frame clones and lacks some. The sample yields about 14,000 clones, about nine tenths seen once. Comments on this clone: Antigen specificity is unknown.

Looked up from germline, CDR1 is SQVTM and CDR2 is ANQGSEA. This CDR3 contains 14 residues. Trimming at V came to 5 bases and at J to 2 bases, leaving 7 bases not matched to a gene. Time point noted: identical roughly 10-day culture without peptide (control). The sample in question was cells cultured in vitro, obtained from a patient treated with pembrolizumab. The rearrangement links TRBV29-1 to TRBJ2-3; 7 bases fit TRBD2. This receptor was obtained from an adult with mismatch repair-deficient cancer. Written as DNA, the CDR3 is TGCAGCGTTCAGGGAGGGTTGTCCACAGATACGCAGTATTTT. It is translated as CSVQGGLSTDTQYF.